Each of the 14 T cell receptor beta chains below was sequenced from the same sample in a study of shared clonotypes between healthy human individuals (dated by TCRdb to the early 2020s). Receptor libraries were prepared by the immunoSEQ multiplex PCR assay. Here the immuneACCESS table is served through TCRdb, limited to in-frame sequences with V and J called. Missing clones are a known gap in these copies; in checked studies unresolved V genes cover under half, and the rest lacks a known reason. The sample table shows about 2.2 million clones, and 85% to 95% are seen once. Over 1.5% of the sample is held by the ten biggest clonotypes. CD8 naive samples were obtained by positive selection for CCR7 among CD45RO-negative cells, yielding a CD45RA+CCR7+ population from which TemRA cells were excluded. What was sequenced was naive CD8+ T cells from PBMCs. The sample's cell subset or site label, in plain terms: CD45RA+CCR7+. These TCRs come from a man younger than 35 in good health. Some clones in this sample may be carry-over from other donors' samples.

This chain links TRBV6-1 with TRBJ1-4; the match to TRBD1 covers 7 bases. V dropped 6 bases and J dropped 14; count of bases not matched to a gene: 18. Looked up from germline, CDR1 is MNHNS and CDR2 is SASEGT. The CDR3 runs 15 residues. In nucleotides, the CDR3 is TGTGCCAGCAGCGACCTCGGGACAGTTAGACTATCCCTGTTTTTT. Amino acid sequence: CASSDLGTVRLSLFF.

This clone appeared once. Here the CDR3 reads CASSPWGGNTEAFF. The CDR3 DNA sequence: TGTGCCAGCAGTCCCTGGGGGGGGAACACTGAAGCTTTCTTT. The chain couples TRBV28 to TRBJ1-1; maybe TRBD1 (5 bases). Germline CDR1 reads MDHEN; CDR2 reads SYDVKM. The CDR3 is 14 residues long. V lost 5 bases and J 1 base, leaving 11 bases between the germline ends.

The V and J genes are TRBV19 and TRBJ1-1, with D possibly being TRBD1 (6 bases). CDR3 size: 17 residues. Germline assignment: CDR1 LNHDA and CDR2 SQIVND (reference sequence). Trimming cost V 3 bases and J 1 base, with 18 bases left between them. CDR3 in DNA: TGTGCCAGTAGTATCTTTCAGGGGTCGAGAGAGAACACTGAAGCTTTCTTT. Residues: CASSIFQGSRENTEAFF.

The chain carries TRBV10-3 and TRBJ2-7; TRBD2 matches 13 bases. Unmatched junction bases numbered 7, after V lost 6 bases and J lost 2 bases. The CDR3 has 16 amino acids. The germline CDR1 and CDR2 sequences are ENHRY and SYGVKD. The CDR3 DNA reads as TGTGCCATCAGCGGGACTAGCGGGGAAGTAGCCTACGAGCAGTACTTC. Translating gives CAISGTSGEVAYEQYF.

The CDR3 loop reads CASAPSGHNEQFF. The CDR3 DNA follows: TGTGCAAGCGCGCCTAGCGGGCACAATGAGCAGTTCTTC. The genes are TRBV5-4 and TRBJ2-1; TRBD2 matches 8 bases. The CDR3 is made up of 13 amino acids. The V gene's germline CDR1 is SGHNT and CDR2 YYREEE (reference sequence).

The rearrangement links TRBV5-6 to TRBJ1-2; 9 nucleotides match TRBD1. Germline CDR1 reads SGHDT; CDR2 reads YYEEEE. V lost 4 bases and J lost 4; bases outside the gene matches: 5. The CDR3 spans 14 residues. In nucleotides, the CDR3 is TGTGCCAGCAGCCGGGACAGGGAGGGCTATGGCTACACCTTC. Protein: CASSRDREGYGYTF.

V and J are TRBV6-5 and TRBJ2-2; D remains unclear. This CDR3 is built from 15 residues. Germline lookup yields CDR1 MNHEY and CDR2 SVGAGI. Trimming took 1 base from V and 1 from J, leaving 7 bases between them. The CDR3 is CASSYLRQNTGELFF. DNA of the CDR3: TGTGCCAGCAGTTACTTGAGACAGAACACCGGGGAGCTGTTTTTT.

This chain connects TRBV27 to TRBJ2-5; 7 nucleotides line up with TRBD2. CDR3 length: 15 residues. The germline gives CDR1 MNHEY, CDR2 SMNVEV (reference sequence). Trimming took 0 bases from V and 5 from J; bases not matched to a gene: 6. The CDR3 region is CASSLSIGGSETQYF. The CDR3 nucleotides read TGTGCCAGCAGTTTATCGATCGGCGGGAGCGAGACCCAGTACTTC.

V usage is TRBV7-9 and J usage is TRBJ1-4, with 8 bases identical to TRBD1. Germline lookup yields CDR1 SEHNR and CDR2 FQNEAQ (reference sequence). Losses at the gene ends were 1 base for V and 5 bases for J; bases not matched to a gene: 6. CDR3 size: 16 residues. CDR3 region: CASSLVRDRRNEKLFF. In DNA, the CDR3 is TGTGCCAGCAGCTTAGTGAGGGACAGGCGGAATGAAAAACTGTTTTTT. Full variable domain (missing parts from reference TRBV7-9 and TRBJ1-4): DTGVSQNPRHKITKRGQNVTFRCDPISEHNRLYWYRQTLGQGPEFLTYFQNEAQLEKSRLLSDRFSAERPKGSFSTLEIQRTEQGDSAMYLCASSLVRDRRNEKLFFGSGTQLSVL.

As regards this clone: This specimen includes other DNA sequences encoding the same CDR3. This chain connects TRBV9 to TRBJ2-3; no reliable D call. The CDR3 length is 13 residues. Trimming removed 0 bases from V and 3 bases from J, with 5 bases in between. Germline V lookup: CDR1 SGDLS, CDR2 YYNGEE. The CDR3 DNA follows: TGTGCCAGCAGCGTAGCGGATACAGATACGCAGTATTTT. As protein: CASSVADTDTQYF.

This chain uses TRBV29-1 with TRBJ2-3; D remains ambiguous. The CDR3 length is 10 residues. Trimming took off 6 bases at V and 7 bases at J, with 8 bases between the two ends. Germline-derived CDR1 and CDR2 are SQVTM and ANQGSEA. The CDR3 sequence: CSVLAYTQYF. The CDR3 coding sequence is TGCAGCGTGCTTGCTTATACGCAGTATTTT.

The V and J genes are TRBV15 and TRBJ2-1; unclear D gene. The CDR3 runs 15 residues. CDR1 is LNHNV, CDR2 YYDKDF, per germline (reference sequence). The germline V and J ends were trimmed by 0 bases and 9 bases, with 15 bases remaining between them. The CDR3 DNA sequence: TGTGCCACCAGCAGAGAAACGGCCGGTAATAGTGAGCAGTTCTTC. Its protein is CATSRETAGNSEQFF.

V usage is TRBV19 and J usage is TRBJ1-1; a possible D gene is TRBD1 (5 bases). CDR3 length equals 15 residues. Germline CDR1 and CDR2: LNHDA and SQIVND (reference sequence). With 7 bases removed from V and 1 base from J, the gap between germline ends came to 16 bases. CDR3 sequence: CASTSWEGTNTEAFF. In nucleotides, the CDR3 is TGTGCCAGTACCTCTTGGGAAGGGACGAACACTGAAGCTTTCTTT.

The chain combines TRBV7-9 with TRBJ2-2; possibly TRBD1 for D (6 bases). Germline CDR1 and CDR2: SEHNR and FQNEAQ (reference sequence). Trimming took 7 bases from V and 1 from J, leaving 13 bases between them. The CDR3 is 15 amino acids. CDR3 region: CASTHGTQNTGELFF. The CDR3 DNA is TGTGCCAGCACTCACGGGACACAGAACACCGGGGAGCTGTTTTTT.